This is a list of T cell receptor beta chains from one sample in a study of vaccination effects on CD4 cells after COVID-19. Which antigens these TCRs recognize remains unknown. Generated by immunoSEQ multiplex PCR, the TCRdb table keeps only in-frame clones and is missing some. Of 43,000 or so clones in the sample, approximately 70% were seen once. The sample consisted of CD4+ T cells from PBMCs cultured without peptide, taken after COVID-19 vaccination. These receptors were taken from a human donor who received a COVID-19 vaccine. Each CDR3 is given with its conserved first and last residue. A D gene is named only where the DNA matches it firmly. Only part of the rows carry a size: once, few, many, or a class if the clone is expanded.

NA,TRBJ1-6,NA,TRBV19,TGTGCCAGTAGTCTATCGACAGAGACACGTAATTCACCCCTCCACTTT,CASSLSTETRNSPLHF
NA,TRBJ1-3,NA,TRBV25-1,TGTGCCAGCAGTGAATTTACGGAAGGAAACACCATATATTTT,CASSEFTEGNTIYF
NA,TRBJ1-1,NA,TRBV10-1,TGCGCCAGCAGTGAGGTCGGGCGAAGCACTGAAGCTTTCTTT,CASSEVGRSTEAFF
NA,TRBJ2-2,TRBD2,TRBV5-5,TGTGCCAGCAGCCAGGGACTAGCGGGAACGAACACCGGGGAGCTGTTTTTT,CASSQGLAGTNTGELFF
NA,TRBJ1-1,NA,TRBV11-3,TGTGCCAGCAGCTCCGATTCGGGTTCTGAAGCTTTCTTT,CASSSDSGSEAFF
NA,TRBJ1-1,NA,TRBV6-5,TGTGCCAGCAGTTTGACGCCTGGTGTGGCTTTCTTT,CASSLTPGVAFF
NA,TRBJ2-2,TRBD2,TRBV3-1/TRBV3-2,TGTGCCAGCAGCCAAGGGGTTCCTAGCGGCACCGGGGAGCTGTTTTTT,CASSQGVPSGTGELFF
NA,TRBJ2-5,NA,TRBV15,TGTGCCACCAGCAGAGATCAAGGGACCCAGTACTTC,CATSRDQGTQYF
NA,TRBJ2-5,NA,TRBV6-5,TGTGCCAGCAGTTACTCGACTGCAGGGTCCGCGGAGACCCAGTACTTC,CASSYSTAGSAETQYF
NA,TRBJ2-2,TRBD2,TRBV5-1,TGCGCCAGCAGTTTGGGAGCCCCGGTAGGGACTAATAGCTGGAACACCGGGGAGCTGTTTTTT,CASSLGAPVGTNSWNTGELFF
NA,TRBJ1-1,TRBD1,TRBV25-1,TGTGCCAGCAGAGCACAGGGGGCTCGGACTGAAGCTTTCTTT,CASRAQGARTEAFF
once,TRBJ1-1,TRBD1,TRBV5-1,TGCGCCAGCAGCGCCGACAGGGACGGCACTGAAGCTTTCTTT,CASSADRDGTEAFF
NA,TRBJ2-7,NA,TRBV19,TGTGCCAGTAGTCTGACCGGGACAACCTACGAGCAGTACTTC,CASSLTGTTYEQYF
NA,TRBJ1-2,NA,TRBV9,TGTGCCAGCAGTAGAGACTATGGCTACACCTTC,CASSRDYGYTF
few,TRBJ2-1,NA,TRBV9,TGTGCCAGCAGCGCAGTTGGTGGGTACAATGAGCAGTTCTTC,CASSAVGGYNEQFF
once,TRBJ2-3,NA,TRBV4-2,TGTGCCAGCAGCCGGCGCTCAAGGGTCGGCACAGATACGCAGTATTTT,CASSRRSRVGTDTQYF
NA,TRBJ2-2,NA,TRBV28,TGTGCCAGCACCCTAGGAGGGGGGCTAAAGAACACCGGGGAGCTGTTTTTT,CASTLGGGLKNTGELFF
NA,TRBJ2-2,NA,TRBV7-7,TGTGCCAGCAGCTTGGTAGAAGGCACCGGGGAGCTGTTTTTT,CASSLVEGTGELFF